These T cell receptor beta chains were read from a single sample in a study of identical twins. MiXCR, applied by TCRdb to the 5' RACE reads, yields one record per CDR3 protein. The table shows 1.5 million to 2 million distinct CDR3 sequences, with about 32% occurring only once. Sequenced input: cord blood. Receptors originate from a newborn girl in good health. Both conserved end residues are part of each CDR3. The D gene is left open where the match is weak. The size field is filled for only some rows; it gives once, few, many or a size class.

D gene: .; V gene: TRBV20-1; CDR3 length: 11; clone size: many; J gene: TRBJ2-5; CDR3 DNA: TGCAGTGCTAAAACAGGGACATCGGGGTACTTC; CDR3 protein: CSAKTGTSGYF
D gene: .; V gene: TRBV7-9; CDR3 length: 14; clone size: many; J gene: TRBJ2-1; CDR3 DNA: TGTGCCAGCAGCTTAGCGGGGGCACACAATGAGCAGTTCTTC; CDR3 protein: CASSLAGAHNEQFF
D gene: .; V gene: TRBV21-1; CDR3 length: 16; clone size: .; J gene: TRBJ1-4; CDR3 DNA: TGTGCCAGCAGCAAAGCGCTTTCCGGGGGCGGTGAAAAACTGTTTTTT; CDR3 protein: CASSKALSGGGEKLFF
D gene: .; V gene: TRBV15; CDR3 length: 15; clone size: .; J gene: TRBJ2-1; CDR3 DNA: TGTGCCACCAGGCCCGGGACTTCCTCCTACAATGAGCAGTTCTTC; CDR3 protein: CATRPGTSSYNEQFF
D gene: .; V gene: TRBV2; CDR3 length: 10; clone size: .; J gene: TRBJ2-3; CDR3 DNA: TGTGCCATCAACAGGAATACGCAGTATTTT; CDR3 protein: CAINRNTQYF
D gene: .; V gene: TRBV7-6; CDR3 length: 13; clone size: .; J gene: TRBJ1-1; CDR3 DNA: TGTGCCAGCAGCCCACAGGGCATCTATGAAGCTTTCTTT; CDR3 protein: CASSPQGIYEAFF
D gene: .; V gene: TRBV12-3/TRBV12-4; CDR3 length: 15; clone size: few; J gene: TRBJ2-7; CDR3 DNA: TGTGCCAGCAGAATGTGGGGGGCTTCCTACAATGAGCAGTACTTC; CDR3 protein: CASRMWGASYNEQYF
D gene: .; V gene: TRBV7-2; CDR3 length: 12; clone size: .; J gene: TRBJ2-7; CDR3 DNA: TGTGCCAGCAGCTTGATCTTTTACGAGCAGTACTTC; CDR3 protein: CASSLIFYEQYF
D gene: .; V gene: TRBV7-2; CDR3 length: 17; clone size: .; J gene: TRBJ2-3; CDR3 DNA: TGTGCCAGCAGCTTAGAACCCTTAGCTAGTCAAATCGATACGCAGTATTTT; CDR3 protein: CASSLEPLASQIDTQYF
D gene: TRBD1; V gene: TRBV10-3; CDR3 length: 13; clone size: .; J gene: TRBJ2-7; CDR3 DNA: TGTGCCATCAGCAAGGACAGGGTATACGAGCAGTACTTC; CDR3 protein: CAISKDRVYEQYF
D gene: TRBD2; V gene: TRBV2; CDR3 length: 19; clone size: few; J gene: TRBJ2-3; CDR3 DNA: TGTGCCAGCAGTGAAGCCTGGATAGCGGGAGGGTACTACGCAGATACGCAGTATTTT; CDR3 protein: CASSEAWIAGGYYADTQYF
D gene: .; V gene: TRBV25-1; CDR3 length: 15; clone size: .; J gene: TRBJ2-5; CDR3 DNA: TGTGCCAGCAGTGAATTTCTCACGAGGTCAGAGACCCAGTACTTC; CDR3 protein: CASSEFLTRSETQYF
D gene: .; V gene: TRBV6-1; CDR3 length: 14; clone size: few; J gene: TRBJ2-7; CDR3 DNA: TGTGCCAGCAGTGACCCGGGACTTTCCTACGAGCAGTACTTC; CDR3 protein: CASSDPGLSYEQYF
D gene: .; V gene: TRBV2; CDR3 length: 14; clone size: .; J gene: TRBJ1-2; CDR3 DNA: TGTGCCAGCAGTGGACCTTCTCGGATTTATGGCTACACCTTC; CDR3 protein: CASSGPSRIYGYTF
D gene: .; V gene: TRBV20-1; CDR3 length: 12; clone size: few; J gene: TRBJ1-1; CDR3 DNA: TGCAGTGCTAGGCACCCGAACACTGAAGCTTTCTTT; CDR3 protein: CSARHPNTEAFF
D gene: TRBD1; V gene: TRBV4-1; CDR3 length: 16; clone size: .; J gene: TRBJ1-5; CDR3 DNA: TGCGCCAGCAGCCGGTTGACAGGGATCGGCAATCAGCCCCAGCATTTT; CDR3 protein: CASSRLTGIGNQPQHF
D gene: TRBD2; V gene: TRBV4-2; CDR3 length: 21; clone size: few; J gene: TRBJ2-7; CDR3 DNA: TGTGCCAGCAGCCAAGAGCGCGGGAGGAAACTAGCGGGAGGTCCTAACTACGAGCAGTACTTC; CDR3 protein: CASSQERGRKLAGGPNYEQYF
D gene: TRBD1; V gene: TRBV12-3/TRBV12-4; CDR3 length: 15; clone size: .; J gene: TRBJ1-4; CDR3 DNA: TGTGCCAGTACGGGACAGGCCGCAACTAATGAAAAACTGTTTTTT; CDR3 protein: CASTGQAATNEKLFF
D gene: TRBD1; V gene: TRBV20-1; CDR3 length: 15; clone size: .; J gene: TRBJ2-1; CDR3 DNA: TGCAGTGCAACGGGACAGCAAATTTCCTACAATGAGCAGTTCTTC; CDR3 protein: CSATGQQISYNEQFF
D gene: .; V gene: TRBV10-3; CDR3 length: 15; clone size: .; J gene: TRBJ2-1; CDR3 DNA: TGTGCCATCAGTGATGGGGGAAACTCCTACAATGAGCAGTTCTTC; CDR3 protein: CAISDGGNSYNEQFF
D gene: TRBD1; V gene: TRBV18; CDR3 length: 16; clone size: .; J gene: TRBJ1-2; CDR3 DNA: TGTGCCAGCTCAGCAATAACCGGGACAGGGAACTATGGCTACACCTTC; CDR3 protein: CASSAITGTGNYGYTF
D gene: TRBD2; V gene: TRBV5-1; CDR3 length: 14; clone size: .; J gene: TRBJ2-1; CDR3 DNA: TGCGCCAGCAGCGTGCTAGCGGGAGATTTCCGGCAGTTCTTC; CDR3 protein: CASSVLAGDFRQFF
D gene: .; V gene: TRBV29-1; CDR3 length: 14; clone size: few; J gene: TRBJ2-5; CDR3 DNA: TGCAGCGTTGAAAGGCAGTCCCTCCAAGAGACCCAGTACTTC; CDR3 protein: CSVERQSLQETQYF
D gene: TRBD1; V gene: TRBV12-3/TRBV12-4; CDR3 length: 18; clone size: .; J gene: TRBJ1-5; CDR3 DNA: TGTGCCAGCAGCAGGGGCCGGGACAGGGTGGGAAGCAATCAGCCCCAGCATTTT; CDR3 protein: CASSRGRDRVGSNQPQHF
D gene: TRBD2; V gene: TRBV20-1; CDR3 length: 14; clone size: .; J gene: TRBJ2-4; CDR3 DNA: TGCAGTGCTAAAGAGACTAGCACACCAAACATTCAGTACTTC; CDR3 protein: CSAKETSTPNIQYF
D gene: TRBD2; V gene: TRBV10-3; CDR3 length: 14; clone size: many; J gene: TRBJ2-1; CDR3 DNA: TGTGCCATCGGACGACTAGCGGGAAGCAATGAGCAGTTCTTC; CDR3 protein: CAIGRLAGSNEQFF
D gene: .; V gene: TRBV13; CDR3 length: 13; clone size: .; J gene: TRBJ2-7; CDR3 DNA: TGTGCCAGCATAGAGAAAGGACACTACGAGCAGTACTTC; CDR3 protein: CASIEKGHYEQYF
D gene: .; V gene: TRBV20-1; CDR3 length: 16; clone size: .; J gene: TRBJ1-1; CDR3 DNA: TGCAGTGGCCCCCCCCCCTTGGGGGCGCGGAACACTGAAGCTTTCTTT; CDR3 protein: CSGPPPLGARNTEAFF
D gene: .; V gene: TRBV5-1; CDR3 length: 11; clone size: few; J gene: TRBJ2-1; CDR3 DNA: TGCGCCAGCACCCGGGGCGGTGAGCAGTTCTTC; CDR3 protein: CASTRGGEQFF
D gene: .; V gene: TRBV30; CDR3 length: 14; clone size: once; J gene: TRBJ2-1; CDR3 DNA: TGTGCCTGGAGTGGGGGGGCCCCCTACAATGAGCAGTTCTTC; CDR3 protein: CAWSGGAPYNEQFF
D gene: TRBD2; V gene: TRBV27; CDR3 length: 16; clone size: .; J gene: TRBJ2-5; CDR3 DNA: TGTGCCAGCAGTTTATCGTCCAGCGGGAGGGCCTACAAGCAGTACTTC; CDR3 protein: CASSLSSSGRAYKQYF
D gene: .; V gene: TRBV27; CDR3 length: 15; clone size: .; J gene: TRBJ1-1; CDR3 DNA: TGTGCCAGCAGTTTACAGGGGACGCAATTCACTGAAGCTTTCTTT; CDR3 protein: CASSLQGTQFTEAFF
D gene: TRBD2; V gene: TRBV3-1; CDR3 length: 16; clone size: few; J gene: TRBJ2-1; CDR3 DNA: TGTGCCAGCAGCCACGGAGCGGGAGCCTCCTACAATGAGCAGTTCTTC; CDR3 protein: CASSHGAGASYNEQFF
D gene: TRBD2; V gene: TRBV12-3/TRBV12-4; CDR3 length: 14; clone size: .; J gene: TRBJ2-5; CDR3 DNA: TGTGCCAGCAGTTTTAGCGGGAGAATAGAGACCCAGTACTTC; CDR3 protein: CASSFSGRIETQYF
D gene: .; V gene: TRBV19; CDR3 length: 11; clone size: .; J gene: TRBJ1-1; CDR3 DNA: TGTGCCAGTACCCTGGGGGGGCGTGCTTTCTTT; CDR3 protein: CASTLGGRAFF
D gene: .; V gene: TRBV6-5; CDR3 length: 15; clone size: few; J gene: TRBJ2-1; CDR3 DNA: TGTGCCAGCAGTTCCGGACAGCAGGTATACAATGAGCAGTTCTTC; CDR3 protein: CASSSGQQVYNEQFF
D gene: TRBD2; V gene: TRBV20-1; CDR3 length: 15; clone size: .; J gene: TRBJ2-5; CDR3 DNA: TGCAGTGCTAGATTTGGCGGGGGGGCCGTAGAGACCCAGTACTTC; CDR3 protein: CSARFGGGAVETQYF
D gene: .; V gene: TRBV14; CDR3 length: 16; clone size: .; J gene: TRBJ2-1; CDR3 DNA: TGTGCCAGCAGCCAAGGATGGGGACACGCCTACAATGAGCAGTTCTTC; CDR3 protein: CASSQGWGHAYNEQFF
D gene: .; V gene: TRBV4-1; CDR3 length: 12; clone size: .; J gene: TRBJ2-3; CDR3 DNA: TGCGCCAGCAGCCAAGTGGGGAGGCCGCAGTATTTT; CDR3 protein: CASSQVGRPQYF
D gene: .; V gene: TRBV5-1; CDR3 length: 13; clone size: many; J gene: TRBJ1-2; CDR3 DNA: TGCGCCAGCAGCTTGGAACAATACTATGGCTACACCTTC; CDR3 protein: CASSLEQYYGYTF
D gene: .; V gene: TRBV20-1; CDR3 length: 14; clone size: few; J gene: TRBJ1-1; CDR3 DNA: TGCAGTGCTAGTTTTGGCAGGGGGAACACTGAAGCTTTCTTT; CDR3 protein: CSASFGRGNTEAFF
D gene: .; V gene: TRBV11-2; CDR3 length: 15; clone size: few; J gene: TRBJ2-3; CDR3 DNA: TGTGCCAGCAGCTTAGGGGCGCAGGGCACAGATACGCAGTATTTT; CDR3 protein: CASSLGAQGTDTQYF
D gene: .; V gene: TRBV11-2; CDR3 length: 16; clone size: .; J gene: TRBJ2-1; CDR3 DNA: TGTGCCAGCAGCTCGACAGTAACCTTAGCCAAAAACATTCAGTTCTTC; CDR3 protein: CASSSTVTLAKNIQFF
D gene: .; V gene: TRBV6-1; CDR3 length: 14; clone size: .; J gene: TRBJ1-2; CDR3 DNA: TGTGCCAGCAGTGAAGAGGGTCCCATCTATGGCTACACCTTC; CDR3 protein: CASSEEGPIYGYTF
D gene: .; V gene: TRBV18; CDR3 length: 15; clone size: few; J gene: TRBJ1-6; CDR3 DNA: TGTGCCAGCTCACCGGAAGGGAGGTATAATTCACCCCTCCACTTT; CDR3 protein: CASSPEGRYNSPLHF
D gene: TRBD1; V gene: TRBV12-3/TRBV12-4; CDR3 length: 13; clone size: few; J gene: TRBJ2-5; CDR3 DNA: TGTGCCAGCAGTGGACAGGCGAACTTAGGCCAGTACTTC; CDR3 protein: CASSGQANLGQYF
D gene: TRBD2; V gene: TRBV2; CDR3 length: 17; clone size: .; J gene: TRBJ2-1; CDR3 DNA: TGTGCCAGCAGTGAAGAGGTAGCGGGAAGAAGGAGAAATGAGCAGTTCTTC; CDR3 protein: CASSEEVAGRRRNEQFF
D gene: .; V gene: TRBV19; CDR3 length: 13; clone size: .; J gene: TRBJ2-7; CDR3 DNA: TGTGCCAGTAGTGACCGAGTGGGAGACGAGCAGTACTTC; CDR3 protein: CASSDRVGDEQYF
D gene: .; V gene: TRBV3-1; CDR3 length: 15; clone size: many; J gene: TRBJ2-1; CDR3 DNA: TGTGCCAGCAGCCAACGGGGCGACGGAATCAATGAGCAGTTCTTC; CDR3 protein: CASSQRGDGINEQFF
D gene: TRBD2; V gene: TRBV13; CDR3 length: 17; clone size: .; J gene: TRBJ2-2; CDR3 DNA: TGTGCCAGCAGCTATCGGACTAGCGGGATTAACACCGGGGAGCTGTTTTTT; CDR3 protein: CASSYRTSGINTGELFF
D gene: .; V gene: TRBV12-3/TRBV12-4; CDR3 length: 14; clone size: few; J gene: TRBJ2-3; CDR3 DNA: TGTGCCAGCAGTTTGGGCCAAGCCGCAGATACGCAGTATTTT; CDR3 protein: CASSLGQAADTQYF
D gene: TRBD2; V gene: TRBV6-2/TRBV6-3; CDR3 length: 15; clone size: .; J gene: TRBJ2-1; CDR3 DNA: TGTGCCAGCAGAACCCTTAGCGGGGGTTACAATGAGCAGTTCTTC; CDR3 protein: CASRTLSGGYNEQFF
D gene: .; V gene: TRBV5-1; CDR3 length: 11; clone size: .; J gene: TRBJ2-5; CDR3 DNA: TGCGCCAGCAGTATACAAGAGGCCCAGTACTTC; CDR3 protein: CASSIQEAQYF